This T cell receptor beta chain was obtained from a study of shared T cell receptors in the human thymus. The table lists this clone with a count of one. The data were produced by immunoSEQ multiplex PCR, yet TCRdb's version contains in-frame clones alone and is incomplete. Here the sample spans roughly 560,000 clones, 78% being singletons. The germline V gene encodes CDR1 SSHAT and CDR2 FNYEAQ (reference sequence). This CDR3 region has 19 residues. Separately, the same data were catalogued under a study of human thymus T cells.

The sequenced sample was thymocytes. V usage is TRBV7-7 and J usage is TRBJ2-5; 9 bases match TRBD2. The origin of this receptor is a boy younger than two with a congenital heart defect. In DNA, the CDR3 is TGTGCTAGCTCCTTGATCTCAGGGGCTAGCGGGACTTGGATAGAGACCCAGTACTTC. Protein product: CASSLISGASGTWIETQYF.